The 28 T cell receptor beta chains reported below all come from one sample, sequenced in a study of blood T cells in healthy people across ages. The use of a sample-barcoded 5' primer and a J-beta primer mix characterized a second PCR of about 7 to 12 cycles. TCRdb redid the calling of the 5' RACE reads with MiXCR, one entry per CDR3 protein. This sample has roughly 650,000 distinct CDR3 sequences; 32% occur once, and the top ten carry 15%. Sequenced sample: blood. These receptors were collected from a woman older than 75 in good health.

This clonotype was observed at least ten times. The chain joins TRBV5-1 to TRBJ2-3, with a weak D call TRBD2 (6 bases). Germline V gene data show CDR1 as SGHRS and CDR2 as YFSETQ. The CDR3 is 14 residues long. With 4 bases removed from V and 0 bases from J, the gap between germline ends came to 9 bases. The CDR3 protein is CASSMRGSTDTQYF. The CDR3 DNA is TGCGCCAGCAGCATGCGGGGTAGCACAGATACGCAGTATTTT. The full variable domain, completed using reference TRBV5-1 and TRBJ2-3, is KAGVTQTPRYLIKTRGQQVTLSCSPISGHRSVSWYQQTPGQGLQFLFEYFSETQRNKGNFPGRFSGRQFSNSRSEMNVSTLELGDSALYLCASSMRGSTDTQYFGPGTRLTVL.

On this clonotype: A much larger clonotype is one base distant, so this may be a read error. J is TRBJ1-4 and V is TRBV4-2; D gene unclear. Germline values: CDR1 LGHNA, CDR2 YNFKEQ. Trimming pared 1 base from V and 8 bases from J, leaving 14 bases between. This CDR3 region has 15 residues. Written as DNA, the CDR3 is TGTGCCAGCAGCCAAGGGAGTGACTCTTACGAAAAACTGTTTTTT. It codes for CASSQGSDSYEKLFF.

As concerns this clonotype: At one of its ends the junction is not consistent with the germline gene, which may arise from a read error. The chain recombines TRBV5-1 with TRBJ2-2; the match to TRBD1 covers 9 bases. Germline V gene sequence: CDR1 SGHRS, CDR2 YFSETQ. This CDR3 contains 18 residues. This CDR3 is CASSPRTGAGSNTGERFF. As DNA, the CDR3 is TGCGCCAGCAGCCCAAGGACAGGGGCTGGATCGAACACCGGGGAGCGGTTTTTT.

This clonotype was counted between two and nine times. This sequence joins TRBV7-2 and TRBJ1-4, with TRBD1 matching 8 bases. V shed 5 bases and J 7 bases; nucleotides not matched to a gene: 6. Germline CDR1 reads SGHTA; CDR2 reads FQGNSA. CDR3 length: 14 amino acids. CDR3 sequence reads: CASSPGQGSEKLFF. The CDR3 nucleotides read TGTGCCAGCAGCCCAGGACAGGGAAGTGAAAAACTGTTTTTT.

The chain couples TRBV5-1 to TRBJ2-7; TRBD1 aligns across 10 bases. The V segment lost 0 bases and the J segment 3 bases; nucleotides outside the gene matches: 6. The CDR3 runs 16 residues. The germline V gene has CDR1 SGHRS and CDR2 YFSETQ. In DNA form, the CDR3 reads TGCGCCAGCAGCTTGGGACAGGGGGCTGGCGGCTACGAGCAGTACTTC. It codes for CASSLGQGAGGYEQYF.

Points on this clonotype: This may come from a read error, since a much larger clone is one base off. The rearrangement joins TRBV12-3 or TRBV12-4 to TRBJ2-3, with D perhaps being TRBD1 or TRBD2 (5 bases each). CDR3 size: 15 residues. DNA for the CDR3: TGTGCCAGCAGTTTGGGGGAATTGGGCACAGATGCGCAGTATTTT. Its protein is CASSLGELGTDAQYF.

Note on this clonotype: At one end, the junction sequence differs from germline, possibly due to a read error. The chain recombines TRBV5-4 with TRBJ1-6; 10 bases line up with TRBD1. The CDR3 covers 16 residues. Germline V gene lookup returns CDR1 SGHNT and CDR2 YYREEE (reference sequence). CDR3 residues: CASSLGQGALNSPPHF. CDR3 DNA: TGTGCCAGCAGCTTGGGACAGGGGGCGTTAAATTCACCCCCCCACTTT.

This CDR3 reads CAMAGPGQGEQFF. The CDR3 DNA sequence: TGTGCCATGGCGGGCCCGGGGCAGGGTGAGCAGTTCTTC. The chain employs TRBV7-9 and TRBJ2-1; D is possibly TRBD1 or TRBD2 (5 bases each). Germline CDR1 and CDR2: SEHNR and FQNEAQ (reference sequence). This CDR3 contains 13 residues. The V end lost 10 bases, the J end lost 9 bases, and 19 bases lay between the germline ends. The full variable domain, with the rest looked up from reference TRBV7-9 and TRBJ2-1, is DTGVSQNPRHKITKRGQNVTFRCDPISEHNRLYWYRQTLGQGPEFLTYFQNEAQLEKSRLLSDRFSAERPKGSFSTLEIQRTEQGDSAMYLCAMAGPGQGEQFFGPGTRLTVL.

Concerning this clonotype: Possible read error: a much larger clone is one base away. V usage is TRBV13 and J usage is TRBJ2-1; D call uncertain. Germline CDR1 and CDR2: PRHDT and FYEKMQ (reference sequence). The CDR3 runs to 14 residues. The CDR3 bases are TGTGCCAGCAACTTAGCACCTAATCGGAATGAGCAGTTCTTC. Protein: CASNLAPNRNEQFF.

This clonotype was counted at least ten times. The CDR3 protein is CASSVAAGWTDTQYF. The CDR3 nucleotides read TGTGCCAGCAGCGTAGCGGCAGGGTGGACAGATACGCAGTATTTT. J is TRBJ2-3 and V is TRBV9, with D perhaps TRBD1 (5 bases). The CDR3 extends over 15 amino acids. Germline CDR1 reads SGDLS; CDR2 reads YYNGEE. The V end was cut by 0 bases, the J end by 3 bases, with 11 bases between. The whole variable domain, filled in from reference TRBV9 and TRBJ2-3, reads DSGVTQTPKHLITATGQRVTLRCSPRSGDLSVYWYQQSLDQGLQFLIQYYNGEERAKGNILERFSAQQFPDLHSELNLSSLELGDSALYFCASSVAAGWTDTQYFGPGTRLTVL.

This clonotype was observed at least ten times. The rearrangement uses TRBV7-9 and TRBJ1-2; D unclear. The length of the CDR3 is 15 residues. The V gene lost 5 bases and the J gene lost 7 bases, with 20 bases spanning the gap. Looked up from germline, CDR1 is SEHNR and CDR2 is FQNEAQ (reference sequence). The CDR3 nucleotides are TGTGCCAGCAGCACTCTGGAAGCAGCGTCAAGTGGCTACACCTTC. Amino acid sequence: CASSTLEAASSGYTF. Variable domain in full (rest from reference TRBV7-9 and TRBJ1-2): DTGVSQNPRHKITKRGQNVTFRCDPISEHNRLYWYRQTLGQGPEFLTYFQNEAQLEKSRLLSDRFSAERPKGSFSTLEIQRTEQGDSAMYLCASSTLEAASSGYTFGSGTRLTVV.

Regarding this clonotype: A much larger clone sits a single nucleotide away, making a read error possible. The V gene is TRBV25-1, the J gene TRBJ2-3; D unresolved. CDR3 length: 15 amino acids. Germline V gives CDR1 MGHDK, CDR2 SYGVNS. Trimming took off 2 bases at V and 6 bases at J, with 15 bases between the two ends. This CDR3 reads CASSELGELRDTQYF. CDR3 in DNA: TGTGCCAGCAGTGAACTTGGAGAACTGAGGGATACGCAGTATTTT.

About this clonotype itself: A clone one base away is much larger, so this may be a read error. The CDR3 sequence: CASSFKGAGKQFF. CDR3 bases: TGTGCCAGCAGCTTTAAGGGGGCAGGTAAGCAGTTCTTC. The chain is built from TRBV7-3 and TRBJ2-1, with 7 bases aligning to TRBD1. Germline V lookup: CDR1 SGHTA, CDR2 FQGTGA. The CDR3 extends over 13 amino acids. V gave up 3 bases and J gave up 11 bases; unmatched junction bases: 7.

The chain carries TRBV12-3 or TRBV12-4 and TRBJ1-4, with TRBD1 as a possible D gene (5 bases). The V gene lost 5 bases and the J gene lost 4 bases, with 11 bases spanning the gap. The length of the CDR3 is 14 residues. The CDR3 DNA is TGTGCCAGCAGTGAACAGGCATTTAATGAAAAACTGTTTTTT. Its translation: CASSEQAFNEKLFF.

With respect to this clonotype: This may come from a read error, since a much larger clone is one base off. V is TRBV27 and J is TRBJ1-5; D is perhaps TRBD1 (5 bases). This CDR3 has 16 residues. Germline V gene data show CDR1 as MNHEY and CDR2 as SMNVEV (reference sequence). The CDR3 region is CASNLSYRSSNQPQHF. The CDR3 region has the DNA TGTGCCAGCAATTTATCATACAGGAGTAGCAATCAGCCCCAGCATTTT.

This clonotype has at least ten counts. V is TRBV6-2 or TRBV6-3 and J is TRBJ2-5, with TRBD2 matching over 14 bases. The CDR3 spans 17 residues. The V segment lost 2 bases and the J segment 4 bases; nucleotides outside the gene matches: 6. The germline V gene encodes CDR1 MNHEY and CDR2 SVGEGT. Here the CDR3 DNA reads TGTGCCAGCAGTTACACCGGGACTAGCGGGGGAAGAGAGACCCAGTACTTC. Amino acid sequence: CASSYTGTSGGRETQYF.

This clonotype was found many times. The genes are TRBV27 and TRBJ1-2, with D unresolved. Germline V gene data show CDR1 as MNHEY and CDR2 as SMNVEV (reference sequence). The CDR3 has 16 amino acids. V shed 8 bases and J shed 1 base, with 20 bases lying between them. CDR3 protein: CASLPVGRDRNYGYTF. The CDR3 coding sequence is TGTGCCAGCCTACCGGTCGGCCGGGATCGTAACTATGGCTACACCTTC.

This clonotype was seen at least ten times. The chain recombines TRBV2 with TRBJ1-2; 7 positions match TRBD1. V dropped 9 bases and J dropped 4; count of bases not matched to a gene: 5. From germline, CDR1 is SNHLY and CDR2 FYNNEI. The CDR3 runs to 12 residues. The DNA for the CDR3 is TGTGCCAGTGACAGGGAGGGCTATGGCTACACCTTC. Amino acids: CASDREGYGYTF.

The CDR3 DNA follows: TGCGCCAGCAGCTTGCAAGGGGCCCTGGGGAATGAGCAGTTCTTC. Translating gives CASSLQGALGNEQFF. V gene TRBV5-1 combines with J gene TRBJ2-1; D might be TRBD1 (5 bases). CDR1 and CDR2 (germline): SGHRS, YFSETQ. Between the trimmed V and J ends, which lost 1 base and 7 bases, there was a span of 15 bases. The CDR3 has 15 residues.

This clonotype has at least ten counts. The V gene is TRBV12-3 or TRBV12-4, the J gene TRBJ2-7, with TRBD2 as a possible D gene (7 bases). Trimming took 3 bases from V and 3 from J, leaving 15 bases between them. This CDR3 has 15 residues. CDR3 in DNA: TGTGCCAGCAGTTTCGGCGGGGGCCACCGCTACGAGCAGTACTTC. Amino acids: CASSFGGGHRYEQYF.

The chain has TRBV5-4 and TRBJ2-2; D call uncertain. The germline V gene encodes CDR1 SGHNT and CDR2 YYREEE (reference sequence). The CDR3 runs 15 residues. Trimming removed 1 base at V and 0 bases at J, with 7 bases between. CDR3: CASSLKGSNTGELFF. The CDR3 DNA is TGTGCCAGCAGCTTGAAGGGATCGAACACCGGGGAGCTGTTTTTT.

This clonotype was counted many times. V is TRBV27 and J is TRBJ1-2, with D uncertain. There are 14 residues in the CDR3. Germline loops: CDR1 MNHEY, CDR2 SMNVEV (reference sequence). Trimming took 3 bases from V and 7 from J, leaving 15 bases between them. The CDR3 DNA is TGTGCCAGCAGTTTGACCTACCAAACATTTGGCTACACCTTC. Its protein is CASSLTYQTFGYTF.

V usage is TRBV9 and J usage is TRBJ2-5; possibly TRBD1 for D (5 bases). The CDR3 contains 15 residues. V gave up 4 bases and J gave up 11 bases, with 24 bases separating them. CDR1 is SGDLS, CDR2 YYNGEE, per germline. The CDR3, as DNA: TGTGCCAGCAGCCCAGGGCAGGGCTGGGTCAGTGAGCAGTACTTC. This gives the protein CASSPGQGWVSEQYF.

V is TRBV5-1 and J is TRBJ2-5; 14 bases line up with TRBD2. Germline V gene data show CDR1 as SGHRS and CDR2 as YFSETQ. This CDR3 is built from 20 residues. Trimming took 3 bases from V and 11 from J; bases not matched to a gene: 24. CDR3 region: CASSYPTGLAGATSHNEQYF. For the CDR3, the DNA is TGCGCCAGCAGCTACCCAACGGGACTAGCGGGGGCCACCTCCCACAATGAGCAGTACTTC. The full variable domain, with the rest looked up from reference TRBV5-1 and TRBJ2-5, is KAGVTQTPRYLIKTRGQQVTLSCSPISGHRSVSWYQQTPGQGLQFLFEYFSETQRNKGNFPGRFSGRQFSNSRSEMNVSTLELGDSALYLCASSYPTGLAGATSHNEQYFGPGTRLLVL.

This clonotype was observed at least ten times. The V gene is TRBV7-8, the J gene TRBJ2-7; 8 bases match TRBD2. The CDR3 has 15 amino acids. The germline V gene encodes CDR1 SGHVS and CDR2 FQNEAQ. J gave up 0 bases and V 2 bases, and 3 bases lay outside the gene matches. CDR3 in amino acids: CASSLLAGFSYEQYF. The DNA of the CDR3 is TGTGCCAGCAGCTTACTAGCGGGCTTCTCCTACGAGCAGTACTTC.

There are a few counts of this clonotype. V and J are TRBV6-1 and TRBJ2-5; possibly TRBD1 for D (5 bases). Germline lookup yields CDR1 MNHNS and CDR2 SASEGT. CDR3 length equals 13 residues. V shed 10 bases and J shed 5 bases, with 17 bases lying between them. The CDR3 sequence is CAILLGARETQYF. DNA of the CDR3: TGTGCCATCCTGTTAGGGGCCCGGGAGACCCAGTACTTC.

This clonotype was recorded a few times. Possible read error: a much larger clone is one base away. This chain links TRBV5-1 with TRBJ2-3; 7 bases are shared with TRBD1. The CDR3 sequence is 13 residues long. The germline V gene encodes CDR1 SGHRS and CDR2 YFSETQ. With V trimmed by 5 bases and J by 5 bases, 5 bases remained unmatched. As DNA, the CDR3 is TGCGCCAGCAGGCCTCCAGGGGGAGATACGCAGTATTTT. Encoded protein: CASRPPGGDTQYF.

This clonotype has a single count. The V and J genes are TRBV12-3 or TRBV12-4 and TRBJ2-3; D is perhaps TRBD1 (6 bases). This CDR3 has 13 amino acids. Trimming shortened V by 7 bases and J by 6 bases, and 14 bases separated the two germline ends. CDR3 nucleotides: TGTGCCAGCACCCGGACAGCCCGGGATACGCAGTATTTT. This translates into CASTRTARDTQYF.